These 28 T cell receptor beta chains originate from one sample sequenced in a study of chemoradiotherapy in HPV16-positive cancers. TCRdb's table, derived via immunoSEQ multiplex PCR, lists solely in-frame clones and lacks some. The repertoire includes more than 20,000 clones, about 90% of them detected once, and roughly 2.3% sits in the top ten. The sample here was blood, taken from a patient who underwent chemoradiotherapy. Source of these receptors: a human donor with HPV-associated anogenital cancer.

This clone counts as medium-sized. The chain employs TRBV6-4 and TRBJ2-1; 8 bases agree with TRBD2. The CDR3 covers 15 residues. Germline-derived CDR1 and CDR2 are MRHNA and SNTAGT. V lost 0 bases to trimming and J lost 7 bases; unmatched junction nucleotides: 5. CDR3 region: CASSDSSGGLNEQFF. The CDR3 DNA reads TGTGCCAGCAGTGACTCATCGGGAGGGTTAAATGAGCAGTTCTTC.

This chain uses TRBV6-5 with TRBJ2-7; D may match TRBD1 or TRBD2 (5 bases each). The V gene's germline CDR1 is MNHEY and CDR2 SVGAGI. Trimming removed 8 bases at V and 2 bases at J, with 13 bases between. The CDR3 totals 13 residues. In DNA, the CDR3 is TGTGCCAGCCGGATGCAGGGACCCTACGAGCAGTACTTC. It specifies CASRMQGPYEQYF.

The chain combines TRBV4-3 with TRBJ2-3; 7 nucleotides line up with TRBD1. The CDR3 has 18 amino acids. V was pared by 0 bases and J by 3 bases, with 12 bases of the junction left unmatched. Germline loops: CDR1 LGHNA, CDR2 YSLEER. The CDR3 region is CASSQDPPDRVGTDTQYF. The DNA for the CDR3 is TGCGCCAGCAGCCAAGATCCCCCCGACAGGGTCGGGACAGATACGCAGTATTTT.

This clone was recorded only once. This sequence joins TRBV9 and TRBJ2-2, with TRBD2 identical over 8 bases. Per germline, CDR1 SGDLS and CDR2 YYNGEE. This CDR3 comprises 17 residues. V shed 0 bases and J 1 base; nucleotides not matched to a gene: 5. The CDR3 DNA reads as TGTGCCAGCAGCGTAGAGGGGACTAGTAAGAACACCGGGGAGCTGTTTTTT. This codes for CASSVEGTSKNTGELFF.

The chain carries TRBV11-2 and TRBJ2-7; 9 bases fit TRBD1. The CDR3 is made up of 14 amino acids. J lost 2 bases, V lost 5 bases, and 4 bases had no gene match. Germline V gene lookup returns CDR1 SGHAT and CDR2 FQNNGV. DNA of the CDR3: TGTGCCAGCAGCCCAGGACAGGGGCCCTACGAGCAGTACTTC. It specifies CASSPGQGPYEQYF.

The rearrangement uses TRBV10-2 and TRBJ2-3; D gene unclear. CDR3 length: 11 amino acids. Trimming removed 4 bases from V and 5 bases from J, with 4 bases in between. Germline values: CDR1 WSHSY, CDR2 SAAADI. The CDR3 sequence is CASSVRDTQYF. The CDR3, as DNA: TGCGCCAGCAGTGTGAGAGATACGCAGTATTTT.

V and J are TRBV15 and TRBJ2-3; D is unclear. The CDR3 has 15 amino acids. V was trimmed by 0 bases and J by 0 bases, leaving 7 bases between them. From germline, CDR1 is LNHNV and CDR2 YYDKDF (reference sequence). DNA for the CDR3: TGTGCCACCAGCAGAGATATTTCTAGCACAGATACGCAGTATTTT. This encodes CATSRDISSTDTQYF.

The chain employs TRBV19 and TRBJ1-6; 7 bases map to TRBD1. The V and J ends lost 0 bases and 9 bases, in that order; junction bases with no gene match: 5. Germline CDR1 reads LNHDA; CDR2 reads SQIVND (reference sequence). This CDR3 contains 15 residues. CDR3 loop: CASSIDRDRVSPLHF. The CDR3 nucleotides read TGTGCCAGTAGTATAGATCGGGACAGAGTTTCACCCCTCCACTTT.

This chain links TRBV19 with TRBJ2-1, with D possibly matching TRBD1 (7 bases). Per germline, CDR1 LNHDA and CDR2 SQIVND (reference sequence). The CDR3 covers 16 residues. V lost 7 bases, J lost 7 bases, and 23 bases lay in between. The CDR3 is CASNLRQGLGRNEQFF. The DNA of the CDR3 is TGTGCCAGTAATCTCAGACAGGGCTTAGGGAGGAATGAGCAGTTCTTC.

This clone was seen a single time. V usage is TRBV10-1 and J usage is TRBJ1-4; TRBD1 matches at 10 bases. This CDR3 is 16 amino acids long. Germline V gene lookup returns CDR1 WNHNN and CDR2 SYGVQD (reference sequence). The V and J ends lost 6 bases and 4 bases, in that order; junction bases with no gene match: 8. CDR3 in amino acids: CASRSRDRGLNEKLFF. The CDR3 DNA is TGCGCCAGCAGATCCCGGGACAGGGGACTTAATGAAAAACTGTTTTTT.

The chain uses TRBV10-1 and TRBJ2-5; D is undetermined. Germline V gene data show CDR1 as WNHNN and CDR2 as SYGVQD (reference sequence). V lost 0 bases, J lost 2 bases, and 10 bases lay in between. This CDR3 is built from 15 residues. The CDR3 nucleotides read TGCGCCAGCAGTGAGTCAGGAAGGGTGCAAGAGACCCAGTACTTC. It specifies CASSESGRVQETQYF.

The gene calls are TRBV11-2 and TRBJ1-2; D is perhaps TRBD1 (5 bases). This CDR3 has 14 residues. The V and J ends lost 2 bases and 7 bases respectively, with 14 bases between them. The germline CDR1 and CDR2 sequences are SGHAT and FQNNGV. The CDR3 sequence is CASSLKTGTRGYTF. The CDR3 DNA follows: TGTGCCAGCAGCTTAAAAACCGGGACGCGTGGCTACACCTTC. Filled out from reference TRBV11-2 and TRBJ1-2, the complete variable domain reads EAGVAQSPRYKIIEKRQSVAFWCNPISGHATLYWYQQILGQGPKLLIQFQNNGVVDDSQLPKDRFSAERLKGVDSTLKIQPAKLEDSAVYLCASSLKTGTRGYTFGSGTRLTVV.

This clone was seen only a few times. The chain recombines TRBV28 with TRBJ1-2, with D unclear. Trimming removed 9 bases at V and 6 bases at J, with 14 bases between. This CDR3 region has 12 residues. Germline assignment: CDR1 MDHEN and CDR2 SYDVKM. This CDR3 reads CASESEVHGYTF. Here the CDR3 DNA reads TGTGCCAGTGAATCGGAGGTTCATGGCTACACCTTC.

Note on this clone: Other DNA sequences within the sample encode an identical CDR3. The J gene is TRBJ2-1, the V gene TRBV7-2; D could derive from TRBD1 or TRBD2 (6 bases each). Trimming pared 5 bases from V and 0 bases from J, leaving 14 bases between. Germline CDR1 and CDR2: SGHTA and FQGNSA. This CDR3 contains 16 residues. The CDR3 DNA reads TGTGCCAGCAGCCCGCCAAGGGGGGTCTCCTACAATGAGCAGTTCTTC. Translated, it gives CASSPPRGVSYNEQFF.

This clone was seen once. The CDR3 region is CASSLGLAGQQETQYF. The CDR3 DNA is TGTGCCAGCAGCTTGGGGCTAGCGGGGCAACAAGAGACCCAGTACTTC. This chain links TRBV5-4 with TRBJ2-5; 9 positions match TRBD2. V was clipped by 0 bases and J by 2 bases; unmatched bases: 5. Germline lookup yields CDR1 SGHNT and CDR2 YYREEE (reference sequence). The CDR3 runs to 16 residues. Full variable domain (remainder filled in from reference TRBV5-4 and TRBJ2-5): ETGVTQSPTHLIKTRGQQVTLRCSSQSGHNTVSWYQQALGQGPQFIFQYYREEENGRGNFPPRFSGLQFPNYSSELNVNALELDDSALYLCASSLGLAGQQETQYFGPGTRLLVL.

The chain carries TRBV23-1 and TRBJ2-5; 8 bases are shared with TRBD1. Near its end, the DNA agrees better with TRBJ2-7, so the J call may be wrong. TRBV23-1 has ORF status, its function being uncertain. This CDR3 is 15 amino acids long. For the CDR3, the DNA is TGCGCCAGCACTCTGAAGGACAGGGTGGCCTACGAGCAGTACTTC. It translates to CASTLKDRVAYEQYF.

The J gene is TRBJ2-1, the V gene TRBV15; 10 bases fit TRBD1. V was pared by 3 bases and J by 7 bases, with 6 bases of the junction left unmatched. Germline CDR1 reads LNHNV; CDR2 reads YYDKDF (reference sequence). CDR3 length equals 15 residues. The CDR3, as DNA: TGTGCCACCAGCAGGAACCGGGACAGGGGTAATGAGCAGTTCTTC. As protein: CATSRNRDRGNEQFF.

CDR3 amino acids: CASRLGFPYEQYF. CDR3 DNA: TGTGCCAGCAGGCTAGGATTCCCCTACGAGCAGTACTTC. The gene calls are TRBV27 and TRBJ2-7, with D hard to call. This CDR3 is 13 amino acids long. In germline, CDR1 is MNHEY, CDR2 SMNVEV (reference sequence). Trimming cost V 6 bases and J 2 bases, with 11 bases left between them.

The rearrangement joins TRBV7-9 to TRBJ2-5, with TRBD1 matching 8 bases. Germline lookup yields CDR1 SEHNR and CDR2 FQNEAQ (reference sequence). The CDR3 runs 14 residues. With 5 bases clipped from V and 4 bases from J, the junction kept 6 bases outside the gene matches. The CDR3 sequence is CASSSWTGTETQYF. In DNA, the CDR3 is TGTGCCAGCAGCAGTTGGACAGGGACAGAGACCCAGTACTTC.

The rearrangement uses TRBV9 and TRBJ2-2, with 8 bases lining up with TRBD2. The CDR3 is 14 amino acids. Per germline, CDR1 SGDLS and CDR2 YYNGEE. V shed 9 bases and J 8 bases; nucleotides not matched to a gene: 12. CDR3 in amino acids: CATSRGGQGGELFF. The DNA of the CDR3 is TGTGCCACCTCCCGCGGGGGGCAAGGTGGGGAGCTGTTTTTT.

The rearrangement uses TRBV27 and TRBJ2-3; TRBD1 matches 8 bases. This CDR3 has 12 residues. After removal of 7 bases from V and 9 bases from J, the junction contained 6 bases not matched to a gene. CDR1 MNHEY and CDR2 SMNVEV come from the germline V gene (reference sequence). The CDR3 loop is CASNPGTGTQYF. The DNA for the CDR3 is TGTGCCAGCAACCCCGGGACAGGCACGCAGTATTTT.

The chain carries TRBV7-2 and TRBJ1-5; 7 bases align to TRBD1. Trimming removed 5 bases from V and 6 bases from J; junction bases left unmatched: 10. The germline V gene encodes CDR1 SGHTA and CDR2 FQGNSA. This CDR3 is built from 15 residues. DNA for the CDR3: TGTGCCAGCAGCCGCGGTGGGCAGGGGGTTCAGCCCCAGCATTTT. It encodes CASSRGGQGVQPQHF. The variable domain in full, with the rest retrieved from reference TRBV7-2 and TRBJ1-5, is GAGVSQSPSNKVTEKGKDVELRCDPISGHTALYWYRQSLGQGLEFLIYFQGNSAPDKSGLPSDRFSAERTGGSVSTLTIQRTQQEDSAVYLCASSRGGQGVQPQHFGDGTRLSIL.

The chain is built from TRBV7-9 and TRBJ2-7; TRBD2 matches at 9 bases. The CDR3 totals 18 residues. Per the germline V gene, CDR1 is SEHNR and CDR2 is FQNEAQ (reference sequence). Trimming cost V 11 bases and J 3 bases; bases outside gene matches: 23. The CDR3 sequence is CASQAGGKQGTRIYEQYF. The DNA of the CDR3 is TGTGCCTCCCAGGCGGGGGGGAAACAGGGGACGCGGATCTACGAGCAGTACTTC. The full variable domain, in which reference TRBV7-9 and TRBJ2-7 provide the parts outside the CDR3, is DTGVSQNPRHKITKRGQNVTFRCDPISEHNRLYWYRQTLGQGPEFLTYFQNEAQLEKSRLLSDRFSAERPKGSFSTLEIQRTEQGDSAMYLCASQAGGKQGTRIYEQYFGPGTRLTVT.

This chain connects TRBV13 to TRBJ2-4, with TRBD2 as a possible D gene (5 bases). V lost 1 base, J lost 4 bases, and 8 bases lay in between. The CDR3 is 14 residues long. Germline CDR1 reads PRHDT; CDR2 reads FYEKMQ (reference sequence). The chain's CDR3 is CASSLAGVKNIQYF. The CDR3 DNA follows: TGTGCCAGCAGCTTAGCCGGGGTGAAAAACATTCAGTACTTC.

The chain couples TRBV28 to TRBJ1-1; D may be TRBD1 (6 bases). Trimming removed 6 bases from V and 6 bases from J, with 17 bases in between. This CDR3 spans 14 amino acids. Germline assignment: CDR1 MDHEN and CDR2 SYDVKM. The CDR3 DNA reads as TGTGCCAGCAGAGATACAGGGTCTATGGCTGAAGCTTTCTTT. It is translated as CASRDTGSMAEAFF.

This chain uses TRBV6-5 with TRBJ2-5; tentative D call: TRBD1 (6 bases). Between the trimmed V and J ends, which lost 6 bases and 3 bases, there was a span of 11 bases. The length of the CDR3 is 13 residues. Germline CDR1 MNHEY, CDR2 SVGAGI. The DNA for the CDR3 is TGTGCCAGCAGGCTAACAGGGAAAGAGACCCAGTACTTC. It codes for CASRLTGKETQYF.

The rearrangement links TRBV27 to TRBJ1-1; D call uncertain. The V end was cut by 3 bases, the J end by 3 bases, with 11 bases between. Germline loops: CDR1 MNHEY, CDR2 SMNVEV (reference sequence). This CDR3 has 14 residues. The CDR3 coding sequence is TGTGCCAGCAGTTTGTACGGGTTGGACACTGAAGCTTTCTTT. Protein product: CASSLYGLDTEAFF.

The gene calls are TRBV7-2 and TRBJ2-2; a possible D gene is TRBD2 (6 bases). CDR1 is SGHTA, CDR2 FQGNSA, per germline. The CDR3 sequence is 16 residues long. V lost 5 bases to trimming and J lost 0 bases, with 13 bases between them. The CDR3 bases are TGTGCCAGCAGCCCAAGTCTAGCGACGAACACCGGGGAGCTGTTTTTT. The encoded protein is CASSPSLATNTGELFF. The full variable domain, its missing parts supplied by reference TRBV7-2 and TRBJ2-2, is GAGVSQSPSNKVTEKGKDVELRCDPISGHTALYWYRQSLGQGLEFLIYFQGNSAPDKSGLPSDRFSAERTGGSVSTLTIQRTQQEDSAVYLCASSPSLATNTGELFFGEGSRLTVL.